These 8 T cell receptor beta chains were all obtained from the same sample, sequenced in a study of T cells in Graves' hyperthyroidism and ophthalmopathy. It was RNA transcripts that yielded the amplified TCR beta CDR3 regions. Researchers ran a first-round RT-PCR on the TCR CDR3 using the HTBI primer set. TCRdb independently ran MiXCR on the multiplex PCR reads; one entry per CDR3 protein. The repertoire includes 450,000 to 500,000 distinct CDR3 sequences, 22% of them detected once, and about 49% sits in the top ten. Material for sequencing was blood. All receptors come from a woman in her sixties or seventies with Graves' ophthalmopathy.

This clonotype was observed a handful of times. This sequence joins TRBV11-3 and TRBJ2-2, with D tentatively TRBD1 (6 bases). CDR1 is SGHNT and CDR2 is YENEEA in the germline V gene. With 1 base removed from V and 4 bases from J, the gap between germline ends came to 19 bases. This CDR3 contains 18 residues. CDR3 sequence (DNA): TGTGCCAGCAGCTTAGGACGGGCCCGAACAGGGAGCACCGGGGAGCTGTTTTTT. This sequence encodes CASSLGRARTGSTGELFF.

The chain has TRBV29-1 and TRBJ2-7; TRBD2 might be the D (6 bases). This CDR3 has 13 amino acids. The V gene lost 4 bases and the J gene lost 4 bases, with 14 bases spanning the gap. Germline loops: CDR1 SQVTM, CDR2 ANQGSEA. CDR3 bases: TGCAGCGTTGGGGGCTTACGGGAGTACGAGCAGTACTTC. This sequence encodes CSVGGLREYEQYF.

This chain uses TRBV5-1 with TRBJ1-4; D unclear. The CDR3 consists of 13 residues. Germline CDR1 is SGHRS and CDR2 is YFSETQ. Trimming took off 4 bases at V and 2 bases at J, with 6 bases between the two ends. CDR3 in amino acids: CASSPGTNEKLFF. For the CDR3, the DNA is TGCGCCAGCAGCCCTGGGACTAATGAAAAACTGTTTTTT. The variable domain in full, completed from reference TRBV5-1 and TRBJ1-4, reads KAGVTQTPRYLIKTRGQQVTLSCSPISGHRSVSWYQQTPGQGLQFLFEYFSETQRNKGNFPGRFSGRQFSNSRSEMNVSTLELGDSALYLCASSPGTNEKLFFGSGTQLSVL.

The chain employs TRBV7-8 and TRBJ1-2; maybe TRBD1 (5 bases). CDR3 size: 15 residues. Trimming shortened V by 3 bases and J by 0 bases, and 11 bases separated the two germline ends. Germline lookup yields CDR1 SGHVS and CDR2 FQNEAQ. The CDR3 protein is CASSFGGRTNYGYTF. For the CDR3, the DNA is TGTGCCAGCAGCTTTGGGGGACGCACTAACTATGGCTACACCTTC.

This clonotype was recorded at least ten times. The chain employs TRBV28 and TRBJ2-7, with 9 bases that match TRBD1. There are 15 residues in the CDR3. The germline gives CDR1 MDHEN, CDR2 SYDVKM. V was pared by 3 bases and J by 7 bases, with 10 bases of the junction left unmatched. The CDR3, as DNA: TGTGCCAGCAGTTTTCCGACAGGGGGTCTCCGGGAGCAGTACTTC. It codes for CASSFPTGGLREQYF.

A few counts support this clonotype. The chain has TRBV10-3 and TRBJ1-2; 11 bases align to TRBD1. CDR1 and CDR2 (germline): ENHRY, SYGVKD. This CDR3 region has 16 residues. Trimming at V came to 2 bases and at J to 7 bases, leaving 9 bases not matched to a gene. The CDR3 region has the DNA TGTGCCATCAGTGAGGGGACAGGGGGTTTGACGAGTGGCTACACCTTC. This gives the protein CAISEGTGGLTSGYTF.

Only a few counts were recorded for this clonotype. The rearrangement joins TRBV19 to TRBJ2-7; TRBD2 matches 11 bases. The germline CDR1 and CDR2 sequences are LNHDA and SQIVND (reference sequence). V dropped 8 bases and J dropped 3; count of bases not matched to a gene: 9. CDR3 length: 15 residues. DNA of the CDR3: TGTGCCAGTCGGTTAACCGGGACTAGCGGCTACGAGCAGTACTTC. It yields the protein CASRLTGTSGYEQYF.

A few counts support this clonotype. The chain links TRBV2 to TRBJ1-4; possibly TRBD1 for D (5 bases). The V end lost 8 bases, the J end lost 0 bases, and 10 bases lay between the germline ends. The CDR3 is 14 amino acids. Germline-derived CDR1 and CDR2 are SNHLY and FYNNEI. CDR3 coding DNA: TGTGCCAGCCGCAAGGGGACAACTAATGAAAAACTGTTTTTT. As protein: CASRKGTTNEKLFF. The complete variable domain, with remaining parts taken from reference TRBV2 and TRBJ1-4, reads EPEVTQTPSHQVTQMGQEVILRCVPISNHLYFYWYRQILGQKVEFLVSFYNNEISEKSEIFDDQFSVERPDGSNFTLKIRSTKLEDSAMYFCASRKGTTNEKLFFGSGTQLSVL.